The rows below give T cell receptor beta chains drawn from one sample of a study of T cell changes during pregnancy in multiple sclerosis. Assay used: immunoSEQ multiplex PCR; TCRdb lists only in-frame clones, some missing. The top ten clones hold about 0.67% of a sample with more than 40,000 clones, 92% of them seen once. The sequencing used CD4+ T cells from peripheral blood mononuclear cells, collected in the third trimester of pregnancy. The receptor set was obtained from a female donor with multiple sclerosis, enrolled in a pregnancy study. CDR3s include the opening cysteine and the closing phenylalanine or tryptophan. A D gene is named only where the DNA matches it firmly.

D	V	J	DNA	CDR3
.	TRBV7-9	TRBJ1-1	TGTGCCAGCAGCCCCCAGGTGACGCTGGCTGAAGCTTTCTTT	CASSPQVTLAEAFF
TRBD1	TRBV6-1	TRBJ1-1	TGTGCCAGCAGGCCGGAGGGACAGAGGAGTGAAGCTTTCTTT	CASRPEGQRSEAFF
.	TRBV25-1	TRBJ1-1	TGTGCCAGCTTAGGGGCGGCGAACACTGAAGCTTTCTTT	CASLGAANTEAFF
.	TRBV28	TRBJ1-2	TGTGCCAGCAGTTTAGGGAGGGGGAATCTGTATGGCTACACCTTC	CASSLGRGNLYGYTF
.	TRBV5-1	TRBJ2-7	TGCGCCAGCAGCTCTGGAGACTCAACTGGCGGCTACGAGCAGTACTTC	CASSSGDSTGGYEQYF
.	TRBV5-8	TRBJ2-3	TGTGCCAGCAACAACGATAGCAGTAGCACAGATACGCAGTATTTT	CASNNDSSSTDTQYF
.	TRBV30	TRBJ1-5	TGTGCCTGGAGTCTGGACAGATTCAATCAGCCCCAGCATTTT	CAWSLDRFNQPQHF
.	TRBV18	TRBJ2-5	TGTGCCAGCTCACTAGGACAGCTTCAAGAGACCCAGTACTTC	CASSLGQLQETQYF
.	TRBV2	TRBJ2-3	TGTGCCAGCAGTGAACAGGGGCCCAACACAGATACGCAGTATTTT	CASSEQGPNTDTQYF
TRBD1	TRBV19	TRBJ1-2	TGTGCCAGTAGTATAAAGGGGGCGGCCGGCTACACCTTC	CASSIKGAAGYTF
.	TRBV29-1	TRBJ2-2	TGCAGCGTCCGTCGGCAGGCCGACACCGGGGAGCTGTTTTTT	CSVRRQADTGELFF